This entry features one T cell receptor (beta chain) sequence. V was trimmed by 3 bases and J by 10 bases, leaving 16 bases between them. Germline lookup yields CDR1 SGHVS and CDR2 FNYEAQ. This CDR3 has 14 residues. The PCR was carried out with 60 Vbeta primers and 13 Jbeta primers. TCRdb's table, derived via immunoSEQ multiplex PCR, lists solely in-frame clones and lacks some. The sample gives about 150,000 clones, 80% of which show up once; 9.5% to 15% is in the top ten. The entry originates in a study of cytomegalovirus exposure and HLA in healthy donors. V gene TRBV7-6 combines with J gene TRBJ2-1; D is possibly TRBD2 (6 bases). This sequence was found in a man aged 25 to 45 in good health and CMV-seropositive. Sequencing used PBMCs. CDR3 sequence reads: CASSLLGEDGEQFF. CDR3 bases: TGTGCCAGCAGCTTGTTAGGGGAGGATGGCGAGCAGTTCTTC.